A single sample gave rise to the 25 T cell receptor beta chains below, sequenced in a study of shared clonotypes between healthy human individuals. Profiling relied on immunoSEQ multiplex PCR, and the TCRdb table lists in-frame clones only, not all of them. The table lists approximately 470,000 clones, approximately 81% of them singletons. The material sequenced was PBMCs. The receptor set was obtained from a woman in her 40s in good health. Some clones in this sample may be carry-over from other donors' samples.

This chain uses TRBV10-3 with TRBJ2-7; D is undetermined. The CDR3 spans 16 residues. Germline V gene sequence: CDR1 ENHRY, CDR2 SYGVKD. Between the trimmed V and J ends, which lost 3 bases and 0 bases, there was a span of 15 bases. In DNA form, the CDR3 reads TGTGCCATCAGTGAAGAAATCACGACCAGCTCCTACGAGCAGTACTTC. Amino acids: CAISEEITTSSYEQYF.

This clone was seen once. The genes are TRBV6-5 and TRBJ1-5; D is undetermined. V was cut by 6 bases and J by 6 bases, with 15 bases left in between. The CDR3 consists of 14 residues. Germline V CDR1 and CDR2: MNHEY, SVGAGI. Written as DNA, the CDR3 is TGTGCCAGCAGCCCCTCCGGGAGTTTTCAGCCCCAGCATTTT. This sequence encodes CASSPSGSFQPQHF.

CDR3 DNA sequence: TGTGCCAGCACCCCGACAGGGTTGGGAGAAAAACTGTTTTTT. Translated, it gives CASTPTGLGEKLFF. This chain joins TRBV7-8 and TRBJ1-4, with 7 bases lining up with TRBD1. CDR1 is SGHVS, CDR2 FQNEAQ, per germline. The CDR3 totals 14 residues. J gave up 8 bases and V 7 bases, and 10 bases lay outside the gene matches. The variable domain in full, with the rest retrieved from reference TRBV7-8 and TRBJ1-4, is GAGVSQSPRYKVAKRGQDVALRCDPISGHVSLFWYQQALGQGPEFLTYFQNEAQLDKSGLPSDRFFAERPEGSVSTLKIQRTQQEDSAVYLCASTPTGLGEKLFFGSGTQLSVL.

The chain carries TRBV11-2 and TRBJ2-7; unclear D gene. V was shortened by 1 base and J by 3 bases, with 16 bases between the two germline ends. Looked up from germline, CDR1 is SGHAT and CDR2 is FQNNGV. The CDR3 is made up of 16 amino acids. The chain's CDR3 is CASSLGLRLEYYEQYF. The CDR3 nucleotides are TGTGCCAGCAGCTTAGGATTGCGGCTAGAATACTACGAGCAGTACTTC.

The CDR3 protein is CASSSGPKFYEQYF. CDR3 DNA: TGTGCCAGCTCATCGGGACCCAAATTCTACGAGCAGTACTTC. The rearrangement links TRBV18 to TRBJ2-7, with D perhaps assigned TRBD1 or TRBD2 (5 bases each). Germline V CDR1 and CDR2: KGHSH, LQKENI. The CDR3 runs to 14 residues. Trimming removed 5 bases from V and 3 bases from J, with 14 bases in between.

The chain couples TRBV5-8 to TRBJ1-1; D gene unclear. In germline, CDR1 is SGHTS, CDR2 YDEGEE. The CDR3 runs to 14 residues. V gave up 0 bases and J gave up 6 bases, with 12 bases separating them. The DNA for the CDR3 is TGTGCCAGCAGCTTGGATTACAGATTCCCTGAAGCTTTCTTT. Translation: CASSLDYRFPEAFF.

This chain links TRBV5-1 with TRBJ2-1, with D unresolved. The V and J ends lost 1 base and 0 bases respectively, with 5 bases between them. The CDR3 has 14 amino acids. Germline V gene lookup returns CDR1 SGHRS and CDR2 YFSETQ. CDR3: CASSLSPSYNEQFF. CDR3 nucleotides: TGCGCCAGCAGCTTGAGTCCCTCCTACAATGAGCAGTTCTTC. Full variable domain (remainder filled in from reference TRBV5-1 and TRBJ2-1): KAGVTQTPRYLIKTRGQQVTLSCSPISGHRSVSWYQQTPGQGLQFLFEYFSETQRNKGNFPGRFSGRQFSNSRSEMNVSTLELGDSALYLCASSLSPSYNEQFFGPGTRLTVL.

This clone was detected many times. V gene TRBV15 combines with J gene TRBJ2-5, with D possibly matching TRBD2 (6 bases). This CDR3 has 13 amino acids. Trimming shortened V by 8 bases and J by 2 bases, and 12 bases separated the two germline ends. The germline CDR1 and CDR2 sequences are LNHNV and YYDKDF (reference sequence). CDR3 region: CATARRVQETQYF. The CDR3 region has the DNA TGTGCCACCGCCCGGAGGGTGCAAGAGACCCAGTACTTC. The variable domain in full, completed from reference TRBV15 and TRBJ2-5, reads DAMVIQNPRYQVTQFGKPVTLSCSQTLNHNVMYWYQQKSSQAPKLLFHYYDKDFNNEADTPDNFQSRRPNTSFCFLDIRSPGLGDTAMYLCATARRVQETQYFGPGTRLLVL.

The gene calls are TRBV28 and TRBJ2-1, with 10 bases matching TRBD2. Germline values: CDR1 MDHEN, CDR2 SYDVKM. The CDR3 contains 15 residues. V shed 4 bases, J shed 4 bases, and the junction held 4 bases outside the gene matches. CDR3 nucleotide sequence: TGTGCCAGCAGTTCAGCGGGAGGGCGGTACAATGAGCAGTTCTTC. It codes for CASSSAGGRYNEQFF.

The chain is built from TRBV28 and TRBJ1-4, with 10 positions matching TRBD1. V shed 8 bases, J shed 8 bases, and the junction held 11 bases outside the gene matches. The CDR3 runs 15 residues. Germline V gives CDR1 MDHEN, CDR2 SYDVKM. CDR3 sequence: CASLKTGGYKEKLFF. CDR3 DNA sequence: TGTGCCAGCCTAAAGACAGGGGGCTATAAGGAAAAACTGTTTTTT.

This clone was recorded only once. CDR3 loop: CASSVGWAANTGELFF. CDR3 nucleotide sequence: TGTGCCAGCAGTGTGGGTTGGGCAGCGAACACCGGGGAGCTGTTTTTT. The J gene is TRBJ2-2, the V gene TRBV6-4, with D unresolved. The CDR3 has 16 amino acids. The germline V and J ends were trimmed by 4 bases and 0 bases, with 12 bases remaining between them. The germline V gene encodes CDR1 MRHNA and CDR2 SNTAGT.

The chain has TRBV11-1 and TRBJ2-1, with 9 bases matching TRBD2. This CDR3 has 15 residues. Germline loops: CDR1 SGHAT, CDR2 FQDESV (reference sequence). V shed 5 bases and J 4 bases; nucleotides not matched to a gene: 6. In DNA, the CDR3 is TGTGCCAGCAGCGTGCAAGCGGGAGGATACAATGAGCAGTTCTTC. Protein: CASSVQAGGYNEQFF.

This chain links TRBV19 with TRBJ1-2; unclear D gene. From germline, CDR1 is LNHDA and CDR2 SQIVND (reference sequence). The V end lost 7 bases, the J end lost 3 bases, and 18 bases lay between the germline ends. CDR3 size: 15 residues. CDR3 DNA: TGTGCCAGTAATACCTACATGGGAGCGGACTATGGCTACACCTTC. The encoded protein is CASNTYMGADYGYTF.

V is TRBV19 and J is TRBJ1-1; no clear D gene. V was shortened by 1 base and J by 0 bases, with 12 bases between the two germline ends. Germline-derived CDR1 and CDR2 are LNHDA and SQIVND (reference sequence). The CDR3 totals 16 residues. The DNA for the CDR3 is TGTGCCAGTAGTATAGCCGGCACAGCCATGAACACTGAAGCTTTCTTT. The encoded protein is CASSIAGTAMNTEAFF.

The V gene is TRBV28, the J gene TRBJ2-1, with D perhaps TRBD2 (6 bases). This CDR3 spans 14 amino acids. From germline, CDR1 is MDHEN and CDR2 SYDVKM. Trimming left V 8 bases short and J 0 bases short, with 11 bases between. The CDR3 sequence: CASGAGYSYNEQFF. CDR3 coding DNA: TGTGCCAGCGGTGCGGGATACTCCTACAATGAGCAGTTCTTC.

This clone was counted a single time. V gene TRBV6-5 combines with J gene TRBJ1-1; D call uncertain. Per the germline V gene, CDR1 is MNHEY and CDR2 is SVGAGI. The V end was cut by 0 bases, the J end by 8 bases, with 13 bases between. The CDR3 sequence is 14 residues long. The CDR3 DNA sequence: TGTGCCAGCAGTTACTCCTTTGGAGGTTCGGAAGCTTTCTTT. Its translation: CASSYSFGGSEAFF.

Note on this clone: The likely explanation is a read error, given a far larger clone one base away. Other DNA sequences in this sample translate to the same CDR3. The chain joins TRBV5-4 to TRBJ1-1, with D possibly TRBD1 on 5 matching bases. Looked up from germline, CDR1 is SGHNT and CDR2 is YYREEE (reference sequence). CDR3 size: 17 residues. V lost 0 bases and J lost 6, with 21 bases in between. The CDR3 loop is CASSLGGTGGAVAEAFF. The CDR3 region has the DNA TGTGCCAGCAGCTTGGGGGGAACAGGTGGTGCGGTCGCTGAAGCTTTCTTT. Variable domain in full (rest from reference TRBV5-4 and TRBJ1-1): ETGVTQSPTHLIKTRGQQVTLRCSSQSGHNTVSWYQQALGQGPQFIFQYYREEENGRGNFPPRFSGLQFPNYSSELNVNALELDDSALYLCASSLGGTGGAVAEAFFGQGTRLTVV.

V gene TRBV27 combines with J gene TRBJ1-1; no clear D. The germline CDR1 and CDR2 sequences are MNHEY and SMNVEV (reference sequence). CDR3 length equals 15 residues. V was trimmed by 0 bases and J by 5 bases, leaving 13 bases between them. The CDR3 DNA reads TGTGCCAGCAGTTTATCGGGCCAGGCTGGGACTGAAGCTTTCTTT. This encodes CASSLSGQAGTEAFF.

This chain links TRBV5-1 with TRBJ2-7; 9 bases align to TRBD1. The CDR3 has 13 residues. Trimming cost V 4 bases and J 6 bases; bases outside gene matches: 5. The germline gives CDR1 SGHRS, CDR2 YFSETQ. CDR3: CASSGTGSGEQYF. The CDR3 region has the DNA TGCGCCAGCAGCGGGACAGGGTCAGGCGAGCAGTACTTC.

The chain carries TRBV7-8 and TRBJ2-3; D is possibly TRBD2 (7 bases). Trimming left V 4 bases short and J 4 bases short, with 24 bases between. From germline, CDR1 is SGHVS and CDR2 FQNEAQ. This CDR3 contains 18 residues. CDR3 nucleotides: TGTGCCAGCAGCTCATCCCTACTAGCGTGGGACAAAGCAGATACGCAGTATTTT. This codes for CASSSSLLAWDKADTQYF.

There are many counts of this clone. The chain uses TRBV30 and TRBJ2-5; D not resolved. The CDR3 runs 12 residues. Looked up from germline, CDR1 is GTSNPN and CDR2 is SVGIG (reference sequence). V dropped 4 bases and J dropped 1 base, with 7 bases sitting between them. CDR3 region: CAWNRLQETQYF. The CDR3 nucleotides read TGTGCCTGGAATCGGCTCCAAGAGACCCAGTACTTC.

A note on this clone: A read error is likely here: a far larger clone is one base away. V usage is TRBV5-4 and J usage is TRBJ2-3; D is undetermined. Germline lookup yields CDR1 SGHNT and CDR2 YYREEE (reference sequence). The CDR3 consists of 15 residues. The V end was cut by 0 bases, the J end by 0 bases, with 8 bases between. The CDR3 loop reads CASSLGVRSTDTQYF. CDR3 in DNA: TGTGCCAGCAGCTTGGGGGTCAGAAGCACAGATACGCAGTATTTT.

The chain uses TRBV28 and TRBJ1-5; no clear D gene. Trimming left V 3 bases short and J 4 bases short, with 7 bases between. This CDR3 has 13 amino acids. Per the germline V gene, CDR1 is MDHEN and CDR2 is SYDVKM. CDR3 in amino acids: CASSFEENQPQHF. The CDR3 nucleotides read TGTGCCAGCAGTTTTGAGGAAAATCAGCCCCAGCATTTT.

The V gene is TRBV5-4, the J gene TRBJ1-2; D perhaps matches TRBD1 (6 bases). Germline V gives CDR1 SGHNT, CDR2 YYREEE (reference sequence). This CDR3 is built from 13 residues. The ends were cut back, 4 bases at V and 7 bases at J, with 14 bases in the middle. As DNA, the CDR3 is TGTGCCAGCAGCCCCCCAGGGGAGGCTGGCTACACCTTC. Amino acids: CASSPPGEAGYTF.

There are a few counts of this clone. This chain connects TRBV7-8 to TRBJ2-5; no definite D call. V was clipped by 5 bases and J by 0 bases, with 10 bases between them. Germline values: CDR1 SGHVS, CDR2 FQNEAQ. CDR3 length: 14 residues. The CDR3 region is CASSRTANQETQYF. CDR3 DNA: TGTGCCAGCAGCCGAACAGCAAACCAAGAGACCCAGTACTTC. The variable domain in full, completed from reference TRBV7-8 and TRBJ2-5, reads GAGVSQSPRYKVAKRGQDVALRCDPISGHVSLFWYQQALGQGPEFLTYFQNEAQLDKSGLPSDRFFAERPEGSVSTLKIQRTQQEDSAVYLCASSRTANQETQYFGPGTRLLVL.